These 9 T cell receptor beta chains were all obtained from the same sample, sequenced in a study of OX40 agonist ivuxolimab in advanced cancers. Measured with immunoSEQ multiplex PCR; TCRdb has only the in-frame clones, and not every one. The profile covers around 40,000 clones, with around 92% appearing a single time and 8.5% to 10% taken by the ten largest. This material consisted of CD4+ or CD8+ T cells sorted from blood, taken in a trial of the OX40 agonist ivuxolimab. Receptors were obtained from an adult with an advanced solid tumor such as melanoma, head and neck, liver or kidney cancer.

This clone appeared once. V and J are TRBV27 and TRBJ2-1; 7 bases line up with TRBD2. Trimming removed 7 bases from V and 5 bases from J; junction bases left unmatched: 5. This CDR3 contains 13 residues. Looked up from germline, CDR1 is MNHEY and CDR2 is SMNVEV (reference sequence). The CDR3 nucleotides are TGTGCCAGCACCAGACTAGCCGACAATGAGCAGTTCTTC. This gives the protein CASTRLADNEQFF.

CDR3 sequence (DNA): TGTGCCAGCAGCTCACAAAGGACTAGCGGGAGTTTCACCGGGGAGCTGTTTTTT. Translation gives CASSSQRTSGSFTGELFF. The chain couples TRBV5-6 to TRBJ2-2; 13 bases fit TRBD2. Per germline, CDR1 SGHDT and CDR2 YYEEEE. This CDR3 is 18 amino acids long. V was clipped by 3 bases and J by 4 bases; unmatched bases: 9.

The chain carries TRBV6-5 and TRBJ1-5, with 10 bases identical to TRBD1. Germline values: CDR1 MNHEY, CDR2 SVGAGI. The ends lost 5 bases at V and 5 bases at J; junction bases unmatched: 3. The CDR3 length is 14 residues. The CDR3 loop is CASSPGTGDQPQHF. The DNA for the CDR3 is TGTGCCAGCAGTCCCGGGACAGGGGATCAGCCCCAGCATTTT.

V usage is TRBV29-1 and J usage is TRBJ2-1; D not resolved. This CDR3 comprises 14 residues. V lost 0 bases and J lost 5, with 11 bases in between. Germline loops: CDR1 SQVTM, CDR2 ANQGSEA. CDR3 region: CSVEDLDGNNEQFF. For the CDR3, the DNA is TGCAGCGTTGAAGATCTGGACGGTAACAATGAGCAGTTCTTC.

Points on this clone: The same CDR3 also results from other DNA sequences found in this sample. CDR3 sequence (DNA): TGTGCCAGCAGTTTAGCGGGAGGGGGGACCGGGGAGCTGTTTTTT. Translation gives CASSLAGGGTGELFF. The genes are TRBV27 and TRBJ2-2; 9 nucleotides line up with TRBD2. This CDR3 contains 15 residues. Trimming cost V 2 bases and J 5 bases; bases outside gene matches: 3. Germline loops: CDR1 MNHEY, CDR2 SMNVEV (reference sequence).

For the CDR3, the DNA is TGTGCCATCAGTGCACAGGGGGAATCAGAGACCCAGTACTTC. Translating gives CAISAQGESETQYF. The chain is built from TRBV10-3 and TRBJ2-5; 8 bases are shared with TRBD1. V lost 4 bases, J lost 4 bases, and 5 bases stayed unmatched. CDR1 is ENHRY, CDR2 SYGVKD, per germline. This CDR3 region has 14 residues.

The V and J genes are TRBV27 and TRBJ2-7; a possible D gene is TRBD2 (6 bases). V gave up 5 bases and J gave up 2 bases, with 10 bases separating them. The CDR3 totals 13 residues. The V gene's germline CDR1 is MNHEY and CDR2 SMNVEV (reference sequence). The CDR3 sequence is CASSNGSTYEQYF. CDR3 DNA: TGTGCCAGCAGTAACGGGAGTACCTACGAGCAGTACTTC.

The rearrangement joins TRBV11-2 to TRBJ2-1; TRBD2 might be the D (6 bases). V was clipped by 4 bases and J by 10 bases, with 17 bases between them. The length of the CDR3 is 14 residues. The V gene's germline CDR1 is SGHAT and CDR2 FQNNGV. As DNA, the CDR3 is TGTGCCAGCAGCTGGGGGACTCCCTCAATCGAGCAGTTCTTC. It specifies CASSWGTPSIEQFF.

The chain joins TRBV2 to TRBJ2-7; maybe TRBD2 (6 bases). The CDR3 runs to 14 residues. Per the germline V gene, CDR1 is SNHLY and CDR2 is FYNNEI. V lost 4 bases to trimming and J lost 4 bases, with 14 bases between them. CDR3 nucleotide sequence: TGTGCCAGCAGTGTCTTGGGGGGTCAATACGAGCAGTACGTC. The encoded protein is CASSVLGGQYEQYV.